This T cell receptor beta chain is from a study of blood T cell repertoires in COVID-19. This CDR3 has 15 residues. Per the germline V gene, CDR1 is SGHVS and CDR2 is FNYEAQ. Deletions cut 0 bases from V and 1 base from J, with 9 bases between. As processed by the authors: Amplification of reference gene primers was used by the study to estimate nucleated cell counts. Method: immunoSEQ multiplex PCR; TCRdb's copy keeps in-frame clones and lacks some. The V and J calls and clone size come from that table; D and trimming were worked out from the DNA. The table includes some 300,000 clones, roughly 86% detected once.

The chain recombines TRBV7-6 with TRBJ1-2; D is ambiguous. Sequenced sample: peripheral blood. This TCR was sampled from a young woman with COVID-19, enrolled during active disease. The CDR3 region is CASSLALNSNYGYTF. CDR3 nucleotides: TGTGCCAGCAGCTTAGCGCTAAACAGTAACTATGGCTACACCTTC.